The 18 T cell receptor beta chains listed next were all sequenced from one sample in a study of blood T cell repertoires in COVID-19. Repertoires were generated with immunoSEQ multiplex PCR, while TCRdb's copy carries only in-frame clones and drops some. The sample contains fewer than 350,000 clones, 90% of which appear only once. Input material: PBMCs or T cells enriched from blood (not recorded which). Source of these receptors: a woman between 18 and 30 years old with acute COVID-19.

This clone was counted once. The CDR3 reads CASSLSGSTSYEQYF. CDR3 DNA: TGTGCCAGCAGTTTAAGCGGGAGTACGTCCTACGAGCAGTACTTC. The chain has TRBV28 and TRBJ2-7; TRBD2 agrees at 8 bases. The V segment lost 2 bases and the J segment 1 base; nucleotides outside the gene matches: 4. The length of the CDR3 is 15 residues. Germline V gene lookup returns CDR1 MDHEN and CDR2 SYDVKM. The entire variable domain, with the rest obtained from reference TRBV28 and TRBJ2-7, is as follows: DVKVTQSSRYLVKRTGEKVFLECVQDMDHENMFWYRQDPGLGLRLIYFSYDVKMKEKGDIPEGYSVSREKKERFSLILESASTNQTSMYLCASSLSGSTSYEQYFGPGTRLTVT.

The V and J genes are TRBV19 and TRBJ1-2; 8 positions agree with TRBD1. Germline loops: CDR1 LNHDA, CDR2 SQIVND (reference sequence). V lost 5 bases, J lost 4 bases, and 24 bases stayed unmatched. This CDR3 is 20 amino acids long. DNA for the CDR3: TGTGCCAGTAGTGTAATTTCCAGGGGGCGCCCCGACTATTCGGTCTATGGCTACACCTTC. It yields the protein CASSVISRGRPDYSVYGYTF.

The J gene is TRBJ2-7, the V gene TRBV19, with 7 bases fitting TRBD1. The germline gives CDR1 LNHDA, CDR2 SQIVND (reference sequence). Germline trimming cut 6 bases from V and 3 bases from J; bases unmatched to any gene: 8. The CDR3 has 14 residues. CDR3 sequence reads: CASSWLAGGYEQYF. The CDR3 DNA reads TGTGCCAGTAGCTGGTTGGCAGGGGGCTACGAGCAGTACTTC. Based on the CDR3 plus reference TRBV19 and TRBJ2-7, the full variable domain is DGGITQSPKYLFRKEGQNVTLSCEQNLNHDAMYWYRQDPGQGLRLIYYSQIVNDFQKGDIAEGYSVSREKKESFPLTVTSAQKNPTAFYLCASSWLAGGYEQYFGPGTRLTVT.

This chain joins TRBV12-3 or TRBV12-4 and TRBJ2-3; tentatively, D is TRBD2 (5 bases). V was pared by 6 bases and J by 6 bases, with 13 bases between. The CDR3 covers 13 residues. The CDR3 coding sequence is TGTGCCAGCAGGGGGAGTGTCGTCGATACGCAGTATTTT. Its translation: CASRGSVVDTQYF.

This chain joins TRBV5-4 and TRBJ1-6, with 9 bases matching TRBD1. The germline V gene encodes CDR1 SGHNT and CDR2 YYREEE (reference sequence). Trimming took 4 bases from V and 10 from J; bases not matched to a gene: 6. This CDR3 is built from 14 residues. CDR3 protein: CASSIDRGASPLHF. In DNA, the CDR3 is TGTGCCAGCAGCATCGACAGGGGGGCATCACCCCTCCACTTT. The complete variable domain, with remaining parts taken from reference TRBV5-4 and TRBJ1-6, reads ETGVTQSPTHLIKTRGQQVTLRCSSQSGHNTVSWYQQALGQGPQFIFQYYREEENGRGNFPPRFSGLQFPNYSSELNVNALELDDSALYLCASSIDRGASPLHFGNGTRLTVT.

The chain carries TRBV13 and TRBJ2-1; 9 positions match TRBD2. This CDR3 contains 16 residues. V trimming: 2 bases; J trimming: 3 bases; junction bases outside the gene matches: 5. Germline V lookup: CDR1 PRHDT, CDR2 FYEKMQ (reference sequence). Here the CDR3 DNA reads TGTGCCAGCAGCTTATTTAGCGGGAGCTACTACAATGAGCAGTTCTTC. The encoded protein is CASSLFSGSYYNEQFF.

The V gene is TRBV28, the J gene TRBJ2-3; 9 bases are shared with TRBD2. This CDR3 spans 15 amino acids. Germline assignment: CDR1 MDHEN and CDR2 SYDVKM. The V and J ends lost 6 bases and 0 bases, in that order; junction bases with no gene match: 4. In DNA, the CDR3 is TGTGCCAGCAGGCAGGGACTAGCTAGCACAGATACGCAGTATTTT. Its protein is CASRQGLASTDTQYF.

CDR3 sequence (DNA): TGTGCCAGCAGCTCCGGGACAGGGATCATGAACACTGAAGCTTTCTTT. It yields the protein CASSSGTGIMNTEAFF. The chain uses TRBV7-2 and TRBJ1-1, with TRBD1 identical over 9 bases. Trimming took 4 bases from V and 0 from J; bases not matched to a gene: 6. This CDR3 region has 16 residues. Germline V gene lookup returns CDR1 SGHTA and CDR2 FQGNSA.

This clone was seen a few times. The sample carries other DNA sequences with the same CDR3. The gene calls are TRBV6-5 and TRBJ2-3; 8 bases map to TRBD1. Germline assignment: CDR1 MNHEY and CDR2 SVGAGI. Trimming removed 6 bases from V and 0 bases from J; junction bases left unmatched: 5. The CDR3 consists of 15 residues. The CDR3 nucleotides are TGTGCCAGCAGCTTCAGGGGGCTTAGCACAGATACGCAGTATTTT. Amino acid sequence: CASSFRGLSTDTQYF.

In the case of this clone: Other DNA sequences in the same sample also yield this CDR3. The rearrangement joins TRBV5-6 to TRBJ2-7, with 9 bases aligning to TRBD1. There are 14 residues in the CDR3. Germline assignment: CDR1 SGHDT and CDR2 YYEEEE. The J segment lost 1 base and the V segment lost 5 bases, leaving 4 bases of the junction unmatched. CDR3 sequence: CASRGQGSSYEQYF. CDR3 DNA sequence: TGTGCCAGCAGGGGACAGGGCTCGTCCTACGAGCAGTACTTC.

The chain recombines TRBV28 with TRBJ1-5, with no clear D. V was cut by 5 bases and J by 5 bases, with 16 bases left in between. Germline loops: CDR1 MDHEN, CDR2 SYDVKM. This CDR3 is built from 15 residues. CDR3 coding DNA: TGTGCCAGCAGTCCACGTCCCCTAGGCCATCAGCCCCAGCATTTT. As protein: CASSPRPLGHQPQHF.

Of note for this clone: Other DNA variants within this sample encode the same CDR3. This rearrangement joins TRBV3-1 (or the pseudogene TRBV3-2) to TRBJ2-7; TRBD2 matches 9 bases. This CDR3 comprises 12 residues. Germline CDR1 and CDR2: LGHDT and YNNKEL (reference sequence). The J segment lost 5 bases and the V segment lost 4 bases, leaving 0 bases of the junction unmatched. The DNA of the CDR3 is TGTGCCAGCAGCCGGACTAGCGACGAGCAGTACTTC. It is translated as CASSRTSDEQYF.

V usage is TRBV27 and J usage is TRBJ2-7, with D possibly matching TRBD1 (7 bases). Trimming shortened V by 5 bases and J by 5 bases, and 25 bases separated the two germline ends. Germline CDR1 MNHEY, CDR2 SMNVEV (reference sequence). CDR3 length: 17 residues. The CDR3 bases are TGTGCCAGCAGTCTTACCTCAGGGGGAGGCCTTCTTAACGAGCAGTACTTC. It yields the protein CASSLTSGGGLLNEQYF.

The V gene is TRBV7-2, the J gene TRBJ2-7, with D hard to call. Trimming pared 0 bases from V and 9 bases from J, leaving 9 bases between. This CDR3 has 12 residues. CDR1 SGHTA and CDR2 FQGNSA come from the germline V gene. The CDR3 sequence: CASSLAPGLQYF. The CDR3 DNA sequence: TGTGCCAGCAGCTTAGCGCCTGGGCTGCAGTACTTC.

This chain joins TRBV27 and TRBJ2-7, with D perhaps matching TRBD2 (5 bases). Germline V lookup: CDR1 MNHEY, CDR2 SMNVEV (reference sequence). V was clipped by 5 bases and J by 2 bases, with 10 bases between them. The length of the CDR3 is 13 residues. The chain's CDR3 is CASSGGWAYEQYF. DNA of the CDR3: TGTGCCAGCAGTGGCGGGTGGGCCTACGAGCAGTACTTC.

The V and J genes are TRBV27 and TRBJ2-2; 15 nucleotides match TRBD2. The length of the CDR3 is 17 residues. The V and J ends lost 1 base and 5 bases, in that order; junction bases with no gene match: 2. CDR1 is MNHEY and CDR2 is SMNVEV in the germline V gene (reference sequence). For the CDR3, the DNA is TGTGCCAGCAGTTTATTTGGACTAGCGGGAGGGACCGGGGAGCTGTTTTTT. Protein sequence: CASSLFGLAGGTGELFF.

This clone was recorded only once. The chain recombines TRBV28 with TRBJ2-7; 7 positions match TRBD2. The CDR3 sequence is 15 residues long. Trimming took 2 bases from V and 1 from J; bases not matched to a gene: 5. Germline V gene data show CDR1 as MDHEN and CDR2 as SYDVKM. Written as DNA, the CDR3 is TGTGCCAGCAGTTTACAGCGGGGTACTTCCTACGAGCAGTACTTC. It codes for CASSLQRGTSYEQYF.

A few counts support this clone. This sequence joins TRBV11-2 and TRBJ2-1; 12 nucleotides align to TRBD2. V trimming: 5 bases; J trimming: 8 bases; junction bases outside the gene matches: 10. Germline V gene sequence: CDR1 SGHAT, CDR2 FQNNGV. The CDR3 is 16 amino acids. This chain's CDR3 is CASSQTSGGAGHEQFF. The CDR3 DNA reads TGTGCCAGCAGCCAGACTAGCGGGGGAGCGGGCCATGAGCAGTTCTTC.